This T cell receptor beta chain comes out of a study of Tregs in tolerant kidney transplant recipients. V shed 5 bases and J shed 11 bases, with 10 bases lying between them. The germline V gene encodes CDR1 MNHNS and CDR2 SASEGT. The CDR3 length is 11 residues. Findings and limits, study-wide: Findings come from small patient numbers and require larger validation. Biological reproducibility was not directly addressed, but technical replication error appeared minimal.

Assay used: immunoSEQ multiplex PCR; TCRdb lists only in-frame clones, some missing. The table lists 90,000 to 150,000 clones, roughly nine tenths of them singletons. To note about this clone: Its antigen is unknown.

Unstimulated Tregs (CD4+CD25+CD127-) and CD4+CD25- non-Tregs were sorted from PBMCs. This sequence was found in a human donor in good health. Sample: CD4+ T cells from blood. The rearrangement uses TRBV6-1 and TRBJ1-5; D might be TRBD1 (5 bases). The CDR3 loop is CASSPEGTQHF. The CDR3 bases are TGTGCCAGCAGTCCAGAGGGGACCCAGCATTTT.